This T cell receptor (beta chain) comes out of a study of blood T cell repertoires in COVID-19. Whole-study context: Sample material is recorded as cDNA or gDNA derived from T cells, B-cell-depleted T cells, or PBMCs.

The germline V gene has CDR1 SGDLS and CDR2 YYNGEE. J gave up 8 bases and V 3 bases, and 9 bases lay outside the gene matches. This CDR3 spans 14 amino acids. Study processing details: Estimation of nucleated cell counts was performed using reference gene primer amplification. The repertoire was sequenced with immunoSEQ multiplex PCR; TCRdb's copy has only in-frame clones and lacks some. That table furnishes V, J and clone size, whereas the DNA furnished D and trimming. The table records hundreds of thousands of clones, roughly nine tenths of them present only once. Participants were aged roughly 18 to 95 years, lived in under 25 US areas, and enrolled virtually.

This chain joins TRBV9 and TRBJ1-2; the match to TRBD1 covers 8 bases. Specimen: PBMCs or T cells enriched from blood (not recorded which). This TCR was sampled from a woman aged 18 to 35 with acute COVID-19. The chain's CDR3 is CASSGEPGGRGYTF. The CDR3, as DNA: TGTGCCAGCAGCGGGGAACCAGGGGGCCGAGGCTACACCTTC.